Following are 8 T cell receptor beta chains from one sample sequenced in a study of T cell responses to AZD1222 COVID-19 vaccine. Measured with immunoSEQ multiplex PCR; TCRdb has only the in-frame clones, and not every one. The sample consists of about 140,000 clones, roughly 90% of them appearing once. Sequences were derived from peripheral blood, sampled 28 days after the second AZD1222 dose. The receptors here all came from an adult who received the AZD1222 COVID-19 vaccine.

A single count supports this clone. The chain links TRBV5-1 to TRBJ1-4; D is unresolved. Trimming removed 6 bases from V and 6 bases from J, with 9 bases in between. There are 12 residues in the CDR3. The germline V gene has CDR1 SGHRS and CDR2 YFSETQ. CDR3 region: CASKGQDEKLFF. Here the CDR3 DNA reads TGCGCCAGCAAGGGCCAAGATGAAAAACTGTTTTTT.

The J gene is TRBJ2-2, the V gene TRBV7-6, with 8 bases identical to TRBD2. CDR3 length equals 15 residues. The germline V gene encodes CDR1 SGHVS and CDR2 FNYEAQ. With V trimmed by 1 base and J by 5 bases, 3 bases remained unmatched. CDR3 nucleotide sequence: TGTGCCAGCAGCTTAGGCACTAGCGGTACCGGGGAGCTGTTTTTT. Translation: CASSLGTSGTGELFF.

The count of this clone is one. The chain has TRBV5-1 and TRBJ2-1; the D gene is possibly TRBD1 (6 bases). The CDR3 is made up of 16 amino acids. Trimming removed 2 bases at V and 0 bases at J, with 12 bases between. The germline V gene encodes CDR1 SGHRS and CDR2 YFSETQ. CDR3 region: CASSFEQGTSYNEQFF. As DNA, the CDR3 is TGCGCCAGCAGCTTCGAACAGGGTACCTCCTACAATGAGCAGTTCTTC.

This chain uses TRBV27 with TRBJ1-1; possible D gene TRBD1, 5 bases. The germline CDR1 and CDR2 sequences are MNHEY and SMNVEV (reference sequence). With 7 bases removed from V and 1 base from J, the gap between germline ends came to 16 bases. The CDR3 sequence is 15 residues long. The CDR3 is CASTHLGGRNTEAFF. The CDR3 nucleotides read TGTGCCAGCACCCACCTGGGGGGGAGGAACACTGAAGCTTTCTTT.

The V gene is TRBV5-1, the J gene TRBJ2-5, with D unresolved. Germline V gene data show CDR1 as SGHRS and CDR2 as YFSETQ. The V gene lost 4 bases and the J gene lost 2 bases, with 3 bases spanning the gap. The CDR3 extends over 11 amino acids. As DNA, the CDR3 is TGCGCCAGCAGCGAGCAAGAGACCCAGTACTTC. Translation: CASSEQETQYF.

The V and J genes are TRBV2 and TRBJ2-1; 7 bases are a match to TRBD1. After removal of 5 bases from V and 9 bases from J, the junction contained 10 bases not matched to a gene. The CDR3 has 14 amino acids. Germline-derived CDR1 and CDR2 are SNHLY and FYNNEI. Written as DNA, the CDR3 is TGTGCCAGCAGTCCGCGACAGGGTCAAGGTGAGCAGTTCTTC. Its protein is CASSPRQGQGEQFF.

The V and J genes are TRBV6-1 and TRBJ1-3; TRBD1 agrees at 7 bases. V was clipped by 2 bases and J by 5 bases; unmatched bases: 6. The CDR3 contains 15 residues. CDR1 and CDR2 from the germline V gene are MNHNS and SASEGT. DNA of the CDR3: TGTGCCAGCAGTGAATCGGGACAGAGAAGAAACACCATATATTTT. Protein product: CASSESGQRRNTIYF.

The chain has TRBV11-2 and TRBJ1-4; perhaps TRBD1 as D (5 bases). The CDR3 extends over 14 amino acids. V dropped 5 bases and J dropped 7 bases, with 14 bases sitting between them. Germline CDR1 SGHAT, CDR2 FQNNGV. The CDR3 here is CASSPNDSLEKLFF. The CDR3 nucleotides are TGTGCCAGCAGCCCGAACGACAGCCTTGAAAAACTGTTTTTT.